Listed below are T cell receptor beta chains from one sample, sequenced in a study of CD8 T cells in ankylosing spondylitis. TCRdb reprocessed the 5' RACE reads with MiXCR, giving one entry per CDR3 protein. The data show a few hundred thousand distinct CDR3 sequences, about 20% seen once. Sequencing was done on a sample of blood, either unsorted or a sorted T cell fraction (not recorded which). The receptor source for this set is a male donor with ankylosing spondylitis. Each CDR3 is given with its conserved first and last residue. The D gene is left open where the match is weak. Size is omitted from some rows. Given values are once, few, many or a class for expanded clones.

clone size	J gene	D gene	V gene	CDR3 protein	CDR3 DNA
few	TRBJ1-1	.	TRBV7-2	CASGMTENTEAFF	TGTGCCAGCGGGATGACAGAGAACACTGAAGCTTTCTTT
many	TRBJ2-2	.	TRBV20-1	CSARGWWVGGELFF	TGCAGTGCTAGAGGATGGTGGGTTGGCGGGGAGCTGTTTTTT
.	TRBJ1-6	TRBD1	TRBV20-1	CSATKRGQGIGSPLHF	TGCAGTGCTACCAAGAGGGGACAGGGAATAGGTTCACCCCTCCACTTT
.	TRBJ2-1	.	TRBV20-1	CSASSAGLDNEQFF	TGCAGTGCTAGTTCCGCGGGACTTGACAATGAGCAGTTCTTC
.	TRBJ2-1	.	TRBV4-3	CASSQETAGQTREQFF	TGCGCCAGCAGCCAAGAGACGGCGGGACAAACAAGGGAGCAGTTCTTC
many	TRBJ2-7	.	TRBV28	CASSLPGEYEQYF	TGTGCCAGCAGTTTACCGGGGGAGTACGAGCAGTACTTC
.	TRBJ1-3	.	TRBV9	CASSVGGGGSSGNTIYF	TGTGCCAGCAGCGTAGGAGGCGGCGGGAGCTCTGGAAACACCATATATTTT
.	TRBJ2-3	.	TRBV20-1	CSARTWGGTDTQYF	TGCAGTGCTAGGACCTGGGGGGGCACAGATACGCAGTATTTT
.	TRBJ1-5	.	TRBV20-1	CSAHREVRQPQHF	TGCAGTGCCCATAGGGAGGTACGGCAGCCCCAGCATTTT
.	TRBJ2-7	TRBD1	TRBV5-1	CASSLTDRVSYEQYF	TGCGCCAGCAGCTTGACCGACAGGGTTTCCTACGAGCAGTACTTC
.	TRBJ1-3	.	TRBV19	CASSKTADSGNTIYF	TGTGCCAGTAGTAAGACAGCCGACTCTGGAAACACCATATATTTT
few	TRBJ2-5	.	TRBV20-1	CSAANTGRETQYF	TGCAGTGCTGCAAATACAGGGCGAGAGACCCAGTACTTC
few	TRBJ1-2	.	TRBV29-1	CSVGREGGRSPNYGYTF	TGCAGCGTTGGGAGAGAGGGAGGAAGATCACCGAACTATGGCTACACCTTC
.	TRBJ2-7	TRBD1	TRBV28	CASSLSLGLTGPLHEQYF	TGTGCCAGCAGTTTATCCCTAGGATTGACAGGGCCCCTCCACGAGCAGTACTTC
.	TRBJ2-5	TRBD2	TRBV11-1	CASSSSSSTSGVGETQYF	TGTGCCAGCAGCTCCTCCTCATCGACTAGCGGAGTTGGGGAGACCCAGTACTTC
few	TRBJ2-2	TRBD1	TRBV29-1	CSASQGADTGELFF	TGCAGCGCGTCACAGGGGGCCGACACCGGGGAGCTGTTTTTT
many	TRBJ1-1	.	TRBV5-1	CASSRREGGNTEAFF	TGCGCCAGCAGCCGACGGGAGGGTGGGAACACTGAAGCTTTCTTT
few	TRBJ2-5	TRBD2	TRBV20-1	CSARPPLLAAEETQYF	TGCAGTGCTAGACCCCCACTACTAGCGGCGGAAGAGACCCAGTACTTC
few	TRBJ2-3	.	TRBV27	CASSWRMPTDTQYF	TGTGCCAGCAGTTGGAGGATGCCCACAGATACGCAGTATTTT
many	TRBJ1-1	.	TRBV12-3/TRBV12-4	CASKTEVPNTEAFF	TGTGCCAGCAAGACAGAGGTACCGAACACTGAAGCTTTCTTT
few	TRBJ2-7	TRBD2	TRBV9	CASSVGGLAGVYEQYF	TGTGCCAGCAGCGTAGGAGGACTAGCAGGGGTCTACGAGCAGTACTTC
.	TRBJ2-7	.	TRBV7-9	CASSPRSLPYEQYF	TGTGCCAGCAGCCCCCGGTCTCTCCCCTACGAGCAGTACTTC
few	TRBJ2-1	TRBD2	TRBV3-1	CASTLAGGINEQFF	TGTGCCAGCACCTTAGCGGGAGGAATAAATGAGCAGTTCTTC
many	TRBJ2-5	.	TRBV4-1	CASSQDWRSRETQYF	TGCGCCAGCAGCCAAGATTGGAGGAGTAGAGAGACCCAGTACTTC
few	TRBJ2-1	.	TRBV6-4	CASSRESLGNEQFF	TGTGCCAGCAGCCGGGAATCCCTTGGGAATGAGCAGTTCTTC
few	TRBJ1-1	.	TRBV18	CASKPGRNTEAFF	TGTGCCAGCAAACCGGGAAGGAACACTGAAGCTTTCTTT
.	TRBJ2-1	TRBD2	TRBV4-2	CASSRNGLARNEQFF	TGTGCCAGCAGTCGCAACGGACTAGCGAGGAATGAGCAGTTCTTC
.	TRBJ2-7	.	TRBV7-9	CASRLGREQYF	TGTGCCAGCCGCCTGGGACGCGAGCAGTACTTC
few	TRBJ1-6	TRBD1	TRBV2	CASSRDRGISPLHF	TGTGCCAGCAGTAGGGACAGGGGCATTTCACCCCTCCACTTT
.	TRBJ2-5	TRBD2	TRBV10-3	CAISDDGPPGRSETQYF	TGTGCCATCAGTGATGACGGACCTCCCGGGAGGTCTGAGACCCAGTACTTC
few	TRBJ2-1	.	TRBV12-3/TRBV12-4	CASQRGYYNEQFF	TGTGCCAGCCAGCGAGGGTACTACAATGAGCAGTTCTTC
few	TRBJ2-3	TRBD2	TRBV28	CASSPPGLAALVYF	TGTGCCAGCAGCCCCCCTGGCCTAGCGGCATTAGTGTATTTT
many	TRBJ2-3	TRBD2	TRBV29-1	CSVVGPRAGSTDTQYF	TGCAGCGTTGTGGGACCCAGAGCGGGAAGCACAGATACGCAGTATTTT
.	TRBJ1-1	.	TRBV7-3	CASSLTGNNVNTEAFF	TGTGCCAGCAGCTTAACAGGGAACAACGTGAACACTGAAGCTTTCTTT